This is a list of T cell receptor beta chains from one sample in a study of T cells in localized non-small cell lung cancer. The assay was immunoSEQ multiplex PCR, and TCRdb's table has in-frame clones only and misses some. The sample lists fewer than 30,000 clones, approximately 90% occurring once. The source was peripheral blood, collected before any cancer treatment. Source of these receptors: a female donor aged 60 or older with stage II squamous cell lung carcinoma. The conserved cysteine and the conserved F or W are not part of the CDR3 here. Each record gives: clone size, V gene, D gene, CDR3 protein. A D gene is named only where the DNA matches it firmly. Size is stated for part of the rows, as once, few or many counts, or as a class when the clone is expanded.

clone_size: -
v_call: TRBV19
d_call: TRBD1
cdr3_aa: ASSIGTGGETQY

clone_size: -
v_call: TRBV30
d_call: TRBD1
cdr3_aa: AWSQQGFYGYT

clone_size: -
v_call: TRBV11-1
d_call: -
cdr3_aa: ASSLRPGEGGAYNEQF

clone_size: -
v_call: TRBV19
d_call: -
cdr3_aa: ASRDGTANSPLH

clone_size: medium-sized
v_call: TRBV7-7
d_call: TRBD2
cdr3_aa: ASSPTLAVQETQY

clone_size: -
v_call: TRBV4-2
d_call: TRBD2
cdr3_aa: ASGPERDSYNEQF

clone_size: -
v_call: TRBV7-2
d_call: -
cdr3_aa: ASSLAGPNTGELF

clone_size: -
v_call: TRBV5-1
d_call: -
cdr3_aa: ASSVGGNTGELF

clone_size: -
v_call: TRBV6-1
d_call: TRBD2
cdr3_aa: ASIIGRAGVEQY

clone_size: -
v_call: TRBV18
d_call: TRBD1
cdr3_aa: ASSPDRNQPQH

clone_size: -
v_call: TRBV2
d_call: -
cdr3_aa: ASSEPFTDTQY

clone_size: -
v_call: TRBV7-2
d_call: -
cdr3_aa: ASSSRSGQETQY

clone_size: -
v_call: TRBV5-1
d_call: TRBD2
cdr3_aa: ASSSAGGAGETQY

clone_size: -
v_call: TRBV18
d_call: -
cdr3_aa: ASSNQGYSNQPQH

clone_size: -
v_call: TRBV5-1
d_call: -
cdr3_aa: ASSLDGTLFGELF

clone_size: -
v_call: TRBV5-5
d_call: TRBD1
cdr3_aa: ASSLEQGDSYEQY

clone_size: -
v_call: TRBV18
d_call: -
cdr3_aa: ASSRSRDSINEQF

clone_size: -
v_call: TRBV10-3
d_call: -
cdr3_aa: AISEPDFRYGYT

clone_size: few
v_call: TRBV7-9
d_call: -
cdr3_aa: ASSSILGSNSPLH

clone_size: -
v_call: TRBV11-2
d_call: TRBD2
cdr3_aa: ASSATGTSGMTDTQY

clone_size: -
v_call: TRBV11-3
d_call: TRBD2
cdr3_aa: ASSPGGLAGGDNEQF

clone_size: -
v_call: TRBV7-9
d_call: -
cdr3_aa: ASSSNSMGVRTDTQY

clone_size: -
v_call: TRBV28
d_call: -
cdr3_aa: ASSLFGGNTEAF

clone_size: -
v_call: TRBV5-4
d_call: -
cdr3_aa: ASSFGTSDETQY

clone_size: -
v_call: TRBV4-3
d_call: -
cdr3_aa: ASSQHANTEAF

clone_size: -
v_call: TRBV7-7
d_call: TRBD1
cdr3_aa: ASSLDRGNEQF

clone_size: -
v_call: TRBV19
d_call: TRBD2
cdr3_aa: ASSLGTSGSSPYEQY

clone_size: -
v_call: TRBV11-2
d_call: -
cdr3_aa: ASSPAIEAF

clone_size: -
v_call: TRBV5-1
d_call: -
cdr3_aa: ASSLGQNLNTEAF

clone_size: -
v_call: TRBV6-1
d_call: -
cdr3_aa: ASSVGPEAF

clone_size: -
v_call: TRBV28
d_call: TRBD1
cdr3_aa: ASSGGTGAAYEQY

clone_size: -
v_call: TRBV6-1
d_call: -
cdr3_aa: ATIPGLDYEQY

clone_size: -
v_call: TRBV6-1
d_call: -
cdr3_aa: ASSEYEQY

clone_size: -
v_call: TRBV19
d_call: -
cdr3_aa: ASSVTENQPQH

clone_size: -
v_call: TRBV4-1
d_call: -
cdr3_aa: ASSQGGDRFDGQY

clone_size: -
v_call: TRBV6-5
d_call: -
cdr3_aa: ASSWGLMTEAF

clone_size: -
v_call: TRBV7-6
d_call: -
cdr3_aa: ASSRQENTEAF

clone_size: -
v_call: TRBV5-6
d_call: -
cdr3_aa: ASLGTEYNEQF

clone_size: -
v_call: TRBV5-4
d_call: TRBD1
cdr3_aa: ASSLGGGADQPQH

clone_size: -
v_call: TRBV7-3
d_call: -
cdr3_aa: ASGRANTGELF

clone_size: -
v_call: TRBV7-2
d_call: -
cdr3_aa: ASSLEETDTQY

clone_size: -
v_call: TRBV5-5
d_call: -
cdr3_aa: ASSFGGGTGELF